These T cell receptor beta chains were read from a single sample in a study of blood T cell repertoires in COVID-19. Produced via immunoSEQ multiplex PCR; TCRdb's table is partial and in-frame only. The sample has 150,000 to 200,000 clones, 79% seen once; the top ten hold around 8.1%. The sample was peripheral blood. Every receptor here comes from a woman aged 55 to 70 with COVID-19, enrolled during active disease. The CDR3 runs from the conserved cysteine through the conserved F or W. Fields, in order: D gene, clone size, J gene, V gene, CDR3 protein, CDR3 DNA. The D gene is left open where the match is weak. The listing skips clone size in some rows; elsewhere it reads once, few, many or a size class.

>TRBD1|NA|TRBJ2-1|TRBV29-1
CSVGQGASNEQFF
TGCAGCGTTGGTCAGGGGGCATCGAATGAGCAGTTCTTC
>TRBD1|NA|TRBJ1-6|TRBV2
CASSTGALTSPLHF
TGTGCCAGCAGTACAGGGGCACTTACCTCACCCCTCCACTTT
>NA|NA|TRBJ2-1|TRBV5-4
CASSFGGLLGNEQFF
TGTGCCAGCAGCTTCGGGGGGCTATTAGGCAATGAGCAGTTCTTC
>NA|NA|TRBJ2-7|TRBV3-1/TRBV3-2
CASSPTQGGEQYF
TGTGCCAGCAGCCCAACTCAGGGTGGCGAGCAGTACTTC
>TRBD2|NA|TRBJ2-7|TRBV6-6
CASSYSVAGGIEQYF
TGTGCCAGCAGTTACTCTGTAGCGGGAGGCATCGAGCAGTACTTC
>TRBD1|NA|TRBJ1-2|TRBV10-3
CAINPNRGEGYTF
TGTGCCATCAACCCTAACAGGGGTGAGGGCTACACCTTC
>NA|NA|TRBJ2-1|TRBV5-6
CASSLDYPSSYNEQFF
TGTGCCAGCAGCTTAGACTACCCGAGCTCCTACAATGAGCAGTTCTTC
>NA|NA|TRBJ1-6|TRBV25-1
CASRRGNSPLHF
TGTGCCAGCAGGAGGGGGAATTCACCCCTCCACTTT
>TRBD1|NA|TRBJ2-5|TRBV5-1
CASSQGTGRETQYF
TGCGCCAGCAGTCAGGGGACAGGGAGGGAGACCCAGTACTTC
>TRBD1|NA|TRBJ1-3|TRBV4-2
CASSQESPLDRERNTIYF
TGTGCCAGCAGCCAAGAGAGTCCGCTCGACAGGGAGAGAAACACCATATATTTT
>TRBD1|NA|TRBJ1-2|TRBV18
CASSPDRGYGYTF
TGTGCCAGCTCACCTGACAGGGGTTATGGCTACACCTTC
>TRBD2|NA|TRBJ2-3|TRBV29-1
CSVVVAGVSTDTQYF
TGCAGCGTTGTAGTGGCGGGGGTAAGCACAGATACGCAGTATTTT
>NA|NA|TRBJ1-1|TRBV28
CASARKSRDF
TGTGCCAGCGCAAGAAAAAGTCGGGACTTT
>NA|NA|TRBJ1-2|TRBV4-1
CASSQVAGVGYTF
TGCGCCAGCAGCCAAGTTGCGGGGGTAGGCTACACCTTC
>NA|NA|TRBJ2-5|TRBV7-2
CASSFFGQQETQYF
TGTGCCAGCAGCTTTTTCGGACAGCAAGAGACCCAGTACTTC
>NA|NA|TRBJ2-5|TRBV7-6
CASSLARVDGETQYF
TGTGCCAGCAGCTTAGCGCGGGTTGATGGAGAGACCCAGTACTTC
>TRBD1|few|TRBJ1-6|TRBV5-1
CASSIRQGNNSPLHF
TGCGCCAGCAGCATCAGACAGGGAAATAATTCACCCCTCCACTTT
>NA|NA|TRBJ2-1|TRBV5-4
CASSLTGTSYNEQFF
TGTGCCAGCAGCCTCACAGGTACTTCCTACAATGAGCAGTTCTTC
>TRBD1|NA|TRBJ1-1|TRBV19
CASRDRALNTEAFF
TGTGCCAGTCGGGACAGGGCTCTGAACACTGAAGCTTTCTTT
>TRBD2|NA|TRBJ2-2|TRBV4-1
CASSQAGLSTGELFF
TGCGCCAGCAGCCAAGCGGGACTAAGCACCGGGGAGCTGTTTTTT
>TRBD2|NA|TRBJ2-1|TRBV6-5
CASSALAGAYNEQFF
TGTGCCAGCAGCGCACTAGCGGGAGCCTACAATGAGCAGTTCTTC
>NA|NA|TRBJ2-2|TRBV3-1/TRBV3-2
CASSHPGRGMHTGELFF
TGTGCCAGCAGCCACCCCGGCCGGGGAATGCACACCGGGGAGCTGTTTTTT
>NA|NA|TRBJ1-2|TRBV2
CASASFPGSYGYTF
TGTGCCAGCGCATCTTTTCCCGGGAGCTATGGCTACACCTTC
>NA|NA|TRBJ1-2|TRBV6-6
CASGGVGGYGYTF
TGTGCCAGCGGGGGGGTTGGTGGCTACGGCTACACCTTC
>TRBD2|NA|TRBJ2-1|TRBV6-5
CASSYSTSGGEQFF
TGTGCCAGCAGTTACTCGACTAGCGGGGGTGAGCAGTTCTTC
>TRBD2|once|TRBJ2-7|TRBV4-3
CASSQGRGLAGGYEQYF
TGCGCCAGCAGCCAAGGCAGGGGACTAGCGGGAGGGTACGAGCAGTACTTC
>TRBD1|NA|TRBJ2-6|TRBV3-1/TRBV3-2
CASSPDRGPGANVLTF
TGTGCCAGCAGCCCGGACAGGGGGCCAGGGGCCAACGTCCTGACTTTC